These 10 T cell receptor beta chains originate from one sample sequenced in a study of blood T cell repertoires in COVID-19. Using immunoSEQ multiplex PCR, the repertoire was profiled, and TCRdb retains in-frame clones only, with some absent. The sample lists about 54,000 clones, roughly 79% occurring once. Material for sequencing was peripheral blood. The receptors originated from a woman aged 55-70 years with acute or convalescent COVID-19.

This clone has a single count. The rearrangement links TRBV5-4 to TRBJ2-7; no reliable D call. The CDR3 is made up of 13 amino acids. V was pared by 3 bases and J by 0 bases, with 7 bases between. The V gene's germline CDR1 is SGHNT and CDR2 YYREEE (reference sequence). This CDR3 is CASSSPSSYEQYF. CDR3 coding DNA: TGTGCCAGCAGCTCCCCCAGCTCCTACGAGCAGTACTTC.

This clone was seen more than once but under ten times. The rearrangement joins TRBV20-1 to TRBJ2-1; no reliable D call. The CDR3 contains 11 residues. The V gene's germline CDR1 is DFQATT and CDR2 SNEGSKA (reference sequence). Trimming took 3 bases from V and 9 from J, leaving 9 bases between them. Here the CDR3 reads CSASHGREQFF. The CDR3, as DNA: TGCAGTGCTAGTCATGGGCGTGAGCAGTTCTTC.

This clone turned up a few times. The J gene is TRBJ1-5, the V gene TRBV6-6, with D maybe TRBD1 (5 bases). Germline lookup yields CDR1 MNHNY and CDR2 SVGAGI (reference sequence). Trimming stripped 6 bases from V and 1 base from J, with 10 bases between. The CDR3 is made up of 14 amino acids. CDR3 in DNA: TGTGCCAGCAGGGTCCAGGGAAGCAATCAGCCCCAGCATTTT. Its translation: CASRVQGSNQPQHF.

The chain employs TRBV7-8 and TRBJ1-3; maybe TRBD1 (6 bases). Per the germline V gene, CDR1 is SGHVS and CDR2 is FQNEAQ. V was pared by 0 bases and J by 2 bases, with 11 bases between. The CDR3 is 16 amino acids. DNA of the CDR3: TGTGCCAGCAGCTTAGCCAGACAGGTTGCTGGAAACACCATATATTTT. It specifies CASSLARQVAGNTIYF.

The rearrangement links TRBV7-8 to TRBJ1-4; perhaps TRBD1 as D (5 bases). The CDR3 is 14 amino acids. The V end lost 5 bases, the J end lost 7 bases, and 14 bases lay between the germline ends. Germline CDR1 and CDR2: SGHVS and FQNEAQ. CDR3 coding DNA: TGTGCCAGCAGCCCAGGGTCTTCGAGTGAAAAACTGTTTTTT. This translates into CASSPGSSSEKLFF.

The rearrangement joins TRBV5-8 to TRBJ1-4; D gene unclear. V was trimmed by 3 bases and J by 5 bases, leaving 14 bases between them. The CDR3 is 15 residues long. Per germline, CDR1 SGHTS and CDR2 YDEGEE. The CDR3 region is CASSSLGRWNEKLFF. The CDR3 DNA follows: TGTGCCAGCAGCTCCCTAGGGAGATGGAATGAAAAACTGTTTTTT.

This chain connects TRBV27 to TRBJ2-5, with a weak D call TRBD2 (6 bases). The V gene's germline CDR1 is MNHEY and CDR2 SMNVEV (reference sequence). There are 13 residues in the CDR3. Trimming took 6 bases from V and 2 from J, leaving 10 bases between them. The CDR3 spells CASRRREQETQYF. In nucleotides, the CDR3 is TGTGCCAGCAGAAGGAGGGAGCAAGAGACCCAGTACTTC.

V usage is TRBV28 and J usage is TRBJ1-1, with D possibly matching TRBD1 (5 bases). CDR1 is MDHEN and CDR2 is SYDVKM in the germline V gene. The CDR3 is 14 amino acids. Trimming cost V 5 bases and J 4 bases, with 14 bases left between them. For the CDR3, the DNA is TGTGCCAGCAGTCTGGGGGGGTCGGGCACTGAAGCTTTCTTT. Its translation: CASSLGGSGTEAFF.

This clone was counted once. This chain links TRBV24-1 with TRBJ2-1, with TRBD2 matching over 11 bases. Germline loops: CDR1 KGHDR, CDR2 SFDVKD. The CDR3 sequence is 18 residues long. Trimming removed 3 bases from V and 7 bases from J; junction bases left unmatched: 13. This CDR3 reads CATSDTGTSGPRMNEQFF. DNA of the CDR3: TGTGCCACCAGTGATACGGGGACTAGCGGTCCGAGGATGAATGAGCAGTTCTTC.

The chain is built from TRBV5-1 and TRBJ2-7; D perhaps matches TRBD2 (6 bases). The CDR3 is 16 residues long. CDR1 is SGHRS, CDR2 YFSETQ, per germline. The V and J ends lost 4 bases and 2 bases respectively, with 19 bases between them. The CDR3 spells CASSPAGGIGAYEQYF. Here the CDR3 DNA reads TGCGCCAGCAGCCCCGCCGGAGGGATTGGTGCCTACGAGCAGTACTTC.